A selection of T cell receptor beta chains follows, all from one sample in a study of long-term antiretroviral therapy in people with HIV. The table came from immunoSEQ multiplex PCR; TCRdb's copy has only in-frame clones and leaves some out. The table lists 20,000 to 25,000 clones, 81% of them singletons. The sequenced sample was unsorted PBMCs, obtained 0.1 years before starting antiretroviral therapy. Receptor source: a man in his forties with HIV. Both conserved end residues are part of each CDR3. D genes are given only for firm matches. Rows may omit the clone size; those that give it use once, few, many or a size class.

>.|12|TRBD2|TRBV2|TRBJ2-7
CASTLADYEQYF
TGTGCCAGCACACTAGCGGACTACGAGCAGTACTTC
>.|13|.|TRBV5-5|TRBJ1-1
CASSLEVNTEAFF
TGTGCCAGCAGCTTGGAGGTGAACACTGAAGCTTTCTTT
>.|16|.|TRBV7-2|TRBJ1-6
CASSLAGRGGDSPLHF
TGTGCCAGCAGCTTAGCGGGCAGGGGTGGGGATTCACCCCTCCACTTT
>.|15|.|TRBV4-1|TRBJ2-1
CASSQDSSAYNEQFF
TGCGCCAGCAGCCAAGACTCTAGCGCGTACAATGAGCAGTTCTTC
>.|15|TRBD2|TRBV5-1|TRBJ2-7
CASSFRTSRTYEQYF
TGCGCCAGCAGCTTCCGGACTAGCCGAACCTACGAGCAGTACTTC
>.|15|TRBD1|TRBV18|TRBJ2-3
CASSRTGGGTDTQYF
TGTGCCAGCTCACGGACAGGGGGCGGCACAGATACGCAGTATTTT
>.|12|TRBD1|TRBV28|TRBJ2-7
CASSRQGYEQYF
TGTGCCAGCAGCCGACAGGGATACGAGCAGTACTTC
>.|14|TRBD1|TRBV29-1|TRBJ2-3
CSAAQGANTDTQYF
TGCAGCGCGGCCCAGGGGGCTAACACAGATACGCAGTATTTT
>few|15|TRBD1|TRBV7-2|TRBJ1-6
CASSLDGTGGSPLHF
TGTGCCAGCAGCTTAGATGGGACAGGGGGGTCACCCCTCCACTTT
>.|15|.|TRBV28|TRBJ2-1
CASSMTLLSYNEQFF
TGTGCCAGCAGTATGACACTTCTCTCCTACAATGAGCAGTTCTTC
>.|17|TRBD1|TRBV28|TRBJ1-2
CASSTPGTGGDRYGYTF
TGTGCCAGCAGTACTCCCGGGACAGGGGGCGATCGGTATGGCTACACCTTC
>.|21|.|TRBV13|TRBJ2-6
CATMGGDSQTNPISGANVLTF
TGTGCCACCATGGGAGGGGACAGTCAAACCAACCCCATCTCTGGGGCCAACGTCCTGACTTTC
>.|15|.|TRBV9|TRBJ1-2
CASSVDPGQTYGYTF
TGTGCCAGCAGCGTAGACCCGGGACAAACCTATGGCTACACCTTC
>.|13|TRBD1|TRBV19|TRBJ1-6
CASGGTGVSPLHF
TGTGCCAGTGGGGGTACAGGGGTTTCACCCCTCCACTTT
>.|13|.|TRBV7-3|TRBJ1-1
CASSLTWEQEAFF
TGTGCCAGCAGCTTAACGTGGGAACAGGAAGCTTTCTTT
>.|16|TRBD2|TRBV5-4|TRBJ2-7
CASSPFSGGGSYEQYF
TGTGCCAGCAGCCCCTTTAGCGGGGGTGGCTCCTACGAGCAGTACTTC
>.|16|TRBD1|TRBV7-8|TRBJ2-7
CASSSGGDRGIYEQYF
TGTGCCAGCAGCTCCGGGGGGGACAGGGGGATCTACGAGCAGTACTTC
>.|15|TRBD1|TRBV27|TRBJ2-7
CASSSRDRSLYEQYF
TGTGCCAGCAGTTCCCGGGACAGGTCCCTTTACGAGCAGTACTTC
>.|14|.|TRBV7-3|TRBJ1-6
CASSVGSNNSPLHF
TGTGCCAGCAGCGTCGGGTCGAATAATTCACCCCTCCACTTT